Presented here are 23 T cell receptor beta chains from one specimen sequenced in a study of PD-L1 blockade in urothelial cancer. Repertoires were generated with immunoSEQ multiplex PCR, while TCRdb's copy carries only in-frame clones and drops some. The table shows around 100,000 clones, with 70% to 90% occurring only once. The source was PBMCs, collected around atezolizumab (anti-PD-L1) treatment. All receptors derive from a man between 50 and 59 years old with urothelial cancer.

This chain links TRBV5-5 with TRBJ2-5, with D maybe TRBD1 (6 bases). CDR1 is SGHKS and CDR2 is YYEKEE in the germline V gene (reference sequence). The CDR3 spans 13 residues. The V end was cut by 5 bases, the J end by 1 base, with 9 bases between. The CDR3 region has the DNA TGTGCCAGCAGGTACAGGGCCCAAGAGACCCAGTACTTC. It yields the protein CASRYRAQETQYF.

J is TRBJ1-3 and V is TRBV6-5; 8 bases line up with TRBD1. This CDR3 region has 14 residues. Germline loops: CDR1 MNHEY, CDR2 SVGAGI. The ends lost 8 bases at V and 4 bases at J; junction bases unmatched: 7. Here the CDR3 DNA reads TGTGCCAGCTCAAATCAGGGGGCCGGAAACACCATATATTTT. Amino acids: CASSNQGAGNTIYF.

CDR3 residues: CASRRTGSGNTIYF. Written as DNA, the CDR3 is TGTGCCAGCAGAAGGACAGGCTCTGGAAACACCATATATTTT. This chain links TRBV6-1 with TRBJ1-3; 7 bases line up with TRBD1. This CDR3 contains 14 residues. In germline, CDR1 is MNHNS, CDR2 SASEGT. Germline trimming cut 6 bases from V and 0 bases from J; bases unmatched to any gene: 2.

The chain is built from TRBV28 and TRBJ1-1; tentative D call: TRBD1 (6 bases). Germline CDR1 is MDHEN and CDR2 is SYDVKM. Trimming removed 3 bases at V and 2 bases at J, with 13 bases between. The CDR3 is 15 residues long. The CDR3 reads CASSLSARGNTEAFF. The CDR3 bases are TGTGCCAGCAGTTTGTCCGCCAGGGGTAACACTGAAGCTTTCTTT.

The chain joins TRBV30 to TRBJ1-3; D not certain. V lost 5 bases, J lost 0 bases, and 11 bases lay in between. This CDR3 region has 14 residues. The germline V gene has CDR1 GTSNPN and CDR2 SVGIG (reference sequence). This CDR3 is CAWAPQNSGNTIYF. DNA of the CDR3: TGTGCCTGGGCGCCACAGAACTCTGGAAACACCATATATTTT.

This clone was recorded once. The gene calls are TRBV28 and TRBJ1-1, with a possible D match to TRBD1 (6 bases). Germline V lookup: CDR1 MDHEN, CDR2 SYDVKM. The length of the CDR3 is 15 residues. V lost 5 bases, J lost 1 base, and 14 bases lay in between. CDR3 in DNA: TGTGCCAGCAGTCCCCCGACAGGTCGGAACACTGAAGCTTTCTTT. It translates to CASSPPTGRNTEAFF.

The rearrangement joins TRBV4-1 to TRBJ2-5; 10 bases fit TRBD2. The CDR3 is made up of 15 amino acids. V was pared by 2 bases and J by 3 bases, with 3 bases of the junction left unmatched. The germline CDR1 and CDR2 sequences are MGHRA and YSYEKL. The CDR3 loop is CASSQPSGREETQYF. For the CDR3, the DNA is TGCGCCAGCAGCCAACCCAGCGGGAGGGAAGAGACCCAGTACTTC.

The CDR3 sequence is CASAPRRGSTEAFF. The CDR3 nucleotides read TGTGCCAGCGCTCCCAGACGGGGGAGCACTGAAGCTTTCTTT. The genes are TRBV5-4 and TRBJ1-1; D is perhaps TRBD1 (5 bases). V lost 7 bases to trimming and J lost 4 bases, with 17 bases between them. Germline V gene lookup returns CDR1 SGHNT and CDR2 YYREEE (reference sequence). The CDR3 length is 14 residues. Variable domain in full (rest from reference TRBV5-4 and TRBJ1-1): ETGVTQSPTHLIKTRGQQVTLRCSSQSGHNTVSWYQQALGQGPQFIFQYYREEENGRGNFPPRFSGLQFPNYSSELNVNALELDDSALYLCASAPRRGSTEAFFGQGTRLTVV.

The rearrangement joins TRBV7-9 to TRBJ2-3; TRBD1 might be the D (6 bases). Between the trimmed V and J ends, which lost 4 bases and 2 bases, there was a span of 13 bases. Germline V gene data show CDR1 as SEHNR and CDR2 as FQNEAQ (reference sequence). The CDR3 is 15 residues long. The CDR3 nucleotides read TGTGCCAGCAGCTCCAACAGGGATCTCACAGATACGCAGTATTTT. It translates to CASSSNRDLTDTQYF.

CDR3 coding DNA: TGCGCCAGCAGCCCTACAGGGATTTGGGGTACGCAGTATTTT. This gives the protein CASSPTGIWGTQYF. The V and J genes are TRBV5-1 and TRBJ2-3; D is possibly TRBD1 (6 bases). Germline V gene lookup returns CDR1 SGHRS and CDR2 YFSETQ. V was pared by 4 bases and J by 8 bases, with 17 bases between. This CDR3 spans 14 amino acids.

V usage is TRBV9 and J usage is TRBJ2-7, with a weak D call TRBD2 (7 bases). Germline V gene data show CDR1 as SGDLS and CDR2 as YYNGEE. The length of the CDR3 is 16 residues. The V gene lost 0 bases and the J gene lost 2 bases, with 15 bases spanning the gap. The CDR3 DNA follows: TGTGCCAGCAGCGTAGAGGCCGGGGGGCGTGCCTACGAGCAGTACTTC. It specifies CASSVEAGGRAYEQYF.

The chain couples TRBV13 to TRBJ2-1, with 7 bases identical to TRBD2. Germline CDR1 reads PRHDT; CDR2 reads FYEKMQ (reference sequence). The CDR3 is 17 amino acids. With V trimmed by 5 bases and J by 4 bases, 14 bases remained unmatched. The CDR3 nucleotides read TGTGCCAGCAGCCAAAGAGGTAGGGAGGGGAGATACAATGAGCAGTTCTTC. Translating gives CASSQRGREGRYNEQFF.

The chain couples TRBV29-1 to TRBJ2-6; 8 bases align to TRBD1. Losses at the gene ends were 4 bases for V and 3 bases for J; bases not matched to a gene: 8. The germline CDR1 and CDR2 sequences are SQVTM and ANQGSEA. CDR3 length equals 16 residues. The CDR3 region is CSVVRQGADGANVLTF. Here the CDR3 DNA reads TGCAGCGTTGTACGGCAGGGGGCTGATGGGGCCAACGTCCTGACTTTC.

This rearrangement joins TRBV6-5 to TRBJ2-7; 9 bases agree with TRBD2. This CDR3 spans 15 amino acids. Germline V gene data show CDR1 as MNHEY and CDR2 as SVGAGI. Unmatched junction bases numbered 8, after V lost 5 bases and J lost 3 bases. CDR3 nucleotides: TGTGCCAGCAGTAAACTAGCGGGTTTTCTCTACGAGCAGTACTTC. Translating it yields CASSKLAGFLYEQYF.

This clone turned up a few times. V is TRBV5-6 and J is TRBJ2-3; D unclear. The CDR3 runs to 13 residues. CDR1 is SGHDT and CDR2 is YYEEEE in the germline V gene. V was trimmed by 2 bases and J by 10 bases, leaving 14 bases between them. CDR3 sequence (DNA): TGTGCCAGCAGCTTTTCAGGTTTGAGAGCGCAGTATTTT. Its protein is CASSFSGLRAQYF.

The gene calls are TRBV2 and TRBJ2-2, with a possible D match to TRBD2 (6 bases). Germline CDR1 SNHLY, CDR2 FYNNEI. V was trimmed by 6 bases and J by 1 base, leaving 12 bases between them. The CDR3 is made up of 15 amino acids. The DNA for the CDR3 is TGTGCCAGCAGGGACGGGACTTTGAACACCGGGGAGCTGTTTTTT. Translating gives CASRDGTLNTGELFF. The full variable domain, with the rest looked up from reference TRBV2 and TRBJ2-2, is EPEVTQTPSHQVTQMGQEVILRCVPISNHLYFYWYRQILGQKVEFLVSFYNNEISEKSEIFDDQFSVERPDGSNFTLKIRSTKLEDSAMYFCASRDGTLNTGELFFGEGSRLTVL.

This clone was found once. The V and J genes are TRBV30 and TRBJ1-1; 7 bases align to TRBD1. In germline, CDR1 is GTSNPN, CDR2 SVGIG (reference sequence). CDR3 length equals 12 residues. J was trimmed by 8 bases and V by 5 bases; bases with no gene match: 8. CDR3 residues: CAWGLRGLEAFF. In DNA, the CDR3 is TGTGCCTGGGGTCTTAGGGGGCTAGAAGCTTTCTTT. Full variable domain (rest looked up from reference TRBV30 and TRBJ1-1): SQTIHQWPATLVQPVGSPLSLECTVEGTSNPNLYWYRQAAGRGLQLLFYSVGIGQISSEVPQNLSASRPQDRQFILSSKKLLLSDSGFYLCAWGLRGLEAFFGQGTRLTVV.

This chain links TRBV30 with TRBJ1-5; D is unresolved. This CDR3 has 14 amino acids. V was pared by 1 base and J by 1 base, with 8 bases between. Germline V gene sequence: CDR1 GTSNPN, CDR2 SVGIG (reference sequence). The CDR3 sequence: CAWSADWSNQPQHF. The CDR3 DNA reads TGTGCCTGGAGTGCGGACTGGAGCAATCAGCCCCAGCATTTT.

CDR3 residues: CASSQGYYQPQHF. The CDR3 DNA follows: TGTGCCAGCAGTCAGGGGTATTATCAGCCCCAGCATTTT. The chain carries TRBV2 and TRBJ1-5, with D perhaps matching TRBD1 (6 bases). CDR1 SNHLY and CDR2 FYNNEI come from the germline V gene. V was cut by 5 bases and J by 5 bases, with 10 bases left in between. The CDR3 contains 13 residues.

This chain links TRBV19 with TRBJ2-3, with a possible D match to TRBD2 (5 bases). This CDR3 region has 13 residues. V dropped 9 bases and J dropped 5 bases, with 15 bases sitting between them. Germline values: CDR1 LNHDA, CDR2 SQIVND (reference sequence). The CDR3 DNA sequence: TGTGCCAGCACCTGGAGGCCGGAAGATACGCAGTATTTT. It codes for CASTWRPEDTQYF.

The V gene is TRBV30, the J gene TRBJ1-4; TRBD1 is a possible D gene (5 bases). Looked up from germline, CDR1 is GTSNPN and CDR2 is SVGIG (reference sequence). The CDR3 spans 13 residues. With 2 bases removed from V and 7 bases from J, the gap between germline ends came to 11 bases. Written as DNA, the CDR3 is TGTGCCTGGAGTTGGGGGGAGAGTGAAAAACTGTTTTTT. It codes for CAWSWGESEKLFF.

This chain links TRBV7-9 with TRBJ1-5, with TRBD1 matching over 8 bases. The CDR3 extends over 15 amino acids. In germline, CDR1 is SEHNR, CDR2 FQNEAQ (reference sequence). V shed 1 base, J shed 5 bases, and the junction held 4 bases outside the gene matches. DNA of the CDR3: TGTGCCAGCAGCTTAGGGACAGGGACCTATCAGCCCCAGCATTTT. Protein product: CASSLGTGTYQPQHF.

This chain links TRBV7-9 with TRBJ2-3, with unresolved D. CDR3 size: 13 residues. Germline CDR1 SEHNR, CDR2 FQNEAQ (reference sequence). Deletions cut 1 base from V and 4 bases from J, with 6 bases between. CDR3 residues: CASSLVGSDTQYF. The CDR3 DNA is TGTGCCAGCAGCTTAGTCGGGTCAGATACGCAGTATTTT.